This T cell receptor beta chain was captured by sequencing in a study of CD8 T cells in Susac syndrome. A quantity of roughly 0.5 to 1 ug RNA underwent reverse transcription using random hexamers. The amplification used immunoSEQ multiplex PCR on TCR beta CDR3; it spanned 54 Vbeta and 13 Jbeta. TCRdb analysed the immunoSEQ multiplex PCR reads with MiXCR anew, one entry per CDR3 protein. The table shows some 150,000 distinct CDR3 sequences, with about 95% occurring only once. Looked up from germline, CDR1 is MGHDK and CDR2 is SYGVNS. Deletions cut 1 base from V and 2 bases from J, with 8 bases between. The CDR3 length is 14 residues.

The chain employs TRBV25-1 and TRBJ1-1; D possibly corresponds to TRBD1 (6 bases). The TCR was taken from a human donor with Susac syndrome. Sequenced material: CD4+ T cells from PBMCs. The CDR3 DNA sequence: TGTGCCAGCAGTGAATCGGGGGCTAACACTGAAGCTTTCTTT. Translation gives CASSESGANTEAFF.